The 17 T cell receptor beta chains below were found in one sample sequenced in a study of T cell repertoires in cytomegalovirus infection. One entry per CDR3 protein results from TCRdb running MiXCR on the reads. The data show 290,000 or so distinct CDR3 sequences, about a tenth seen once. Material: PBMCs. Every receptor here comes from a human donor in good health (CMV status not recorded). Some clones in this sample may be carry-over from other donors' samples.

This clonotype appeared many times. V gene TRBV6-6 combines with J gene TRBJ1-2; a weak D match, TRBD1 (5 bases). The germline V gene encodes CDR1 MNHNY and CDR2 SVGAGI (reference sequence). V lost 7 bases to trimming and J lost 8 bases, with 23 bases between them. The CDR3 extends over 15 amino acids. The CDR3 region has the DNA TGTGCCAGCACCCTTGAGCTGAAAGACAGAAGAGGCTACACCTTC. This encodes CASTLELKDRRGYTF.

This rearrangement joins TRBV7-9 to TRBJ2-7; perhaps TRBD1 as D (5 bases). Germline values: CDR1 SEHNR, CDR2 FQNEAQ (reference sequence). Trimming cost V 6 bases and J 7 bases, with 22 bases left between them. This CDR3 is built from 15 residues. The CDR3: CASSSGQRFDNEQYV. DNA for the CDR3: TGTGCCAGCAGTTCTGGACAACGCTTTGATAATGAGCAGTACGTC.

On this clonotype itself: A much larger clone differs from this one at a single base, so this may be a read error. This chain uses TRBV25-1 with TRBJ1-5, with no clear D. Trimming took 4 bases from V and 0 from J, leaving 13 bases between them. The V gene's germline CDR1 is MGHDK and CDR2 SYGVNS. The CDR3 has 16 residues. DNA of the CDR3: TGTGCCAGCAGTGGGGTCGGGTGGTGTAGCAATCAGCCCCAGCATTTT. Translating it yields CASSGVGWCSNQPQHF.

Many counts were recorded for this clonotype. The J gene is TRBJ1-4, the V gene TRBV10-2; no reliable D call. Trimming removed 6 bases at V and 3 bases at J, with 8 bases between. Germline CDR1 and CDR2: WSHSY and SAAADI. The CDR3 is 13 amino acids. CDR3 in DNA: TGCGCCAGCAGCCCCCGAGCTAATGAAAAACTGTTTTTT. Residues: CASSPRANEKLFF.

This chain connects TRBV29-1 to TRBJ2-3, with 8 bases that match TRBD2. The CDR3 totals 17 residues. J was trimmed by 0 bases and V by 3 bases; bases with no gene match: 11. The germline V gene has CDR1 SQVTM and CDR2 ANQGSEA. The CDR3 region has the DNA TGCAGCGTTGACGGTGCGGGGGGCTCAGGAAGCACAGATACGCAGTATTTT. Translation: CSVDGAGGSGSTDTQYF.

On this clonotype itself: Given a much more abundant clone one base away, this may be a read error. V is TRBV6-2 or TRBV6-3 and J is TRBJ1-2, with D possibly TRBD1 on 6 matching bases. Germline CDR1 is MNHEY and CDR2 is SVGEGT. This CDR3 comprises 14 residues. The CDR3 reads CASSESGHLYSYTF. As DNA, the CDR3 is TGTGCCAGCAGTGAGTCGGGACACCTCTATAGCTACACCTTC.

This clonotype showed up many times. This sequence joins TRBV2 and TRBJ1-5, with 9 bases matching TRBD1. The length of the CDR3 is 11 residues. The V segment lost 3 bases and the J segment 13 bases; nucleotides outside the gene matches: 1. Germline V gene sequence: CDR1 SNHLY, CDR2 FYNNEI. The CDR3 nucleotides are TGTGCCAGCAGTGAGGACAGGGGACAGCATTTT. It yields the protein CASSEDRGQHF.

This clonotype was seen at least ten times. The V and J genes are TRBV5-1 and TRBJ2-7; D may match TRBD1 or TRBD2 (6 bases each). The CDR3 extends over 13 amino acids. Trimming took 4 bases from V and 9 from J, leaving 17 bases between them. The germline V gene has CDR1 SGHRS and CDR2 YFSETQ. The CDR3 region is CASSVEGGTGQYF. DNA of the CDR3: TGCGCCAGCAGCGTGGAGGGGGGCACGGGGCAGTACTTC.

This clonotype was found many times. The CDR3 sequence: CASSFDKVTGEQFF. Written as DNA, the CDR3 is TGTGCCAGCAGCTTTGATAAAGTGACGGGTGAGCAGTTCTTC. The chain is built from TRBV7-8 and TRBJ2-1; D not resolved. This CDR3 comprises 14 residues. Per germline, CDR1 SGHVS and CDR2 FQNEAQ. The V gene lost 3 bases and the J gene lost 9 bases, with 15 bases spanning the gap.

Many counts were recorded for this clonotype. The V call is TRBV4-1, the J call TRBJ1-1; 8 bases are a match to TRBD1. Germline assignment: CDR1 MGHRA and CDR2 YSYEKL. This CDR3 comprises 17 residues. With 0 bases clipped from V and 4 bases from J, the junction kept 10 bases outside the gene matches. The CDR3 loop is CASSQDLGTGGGTEAFF. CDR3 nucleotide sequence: TGCGCCAGCAGCCAAGATCTGGGGACAGGCGGGGGCACTGAAGCTTTCTTT.

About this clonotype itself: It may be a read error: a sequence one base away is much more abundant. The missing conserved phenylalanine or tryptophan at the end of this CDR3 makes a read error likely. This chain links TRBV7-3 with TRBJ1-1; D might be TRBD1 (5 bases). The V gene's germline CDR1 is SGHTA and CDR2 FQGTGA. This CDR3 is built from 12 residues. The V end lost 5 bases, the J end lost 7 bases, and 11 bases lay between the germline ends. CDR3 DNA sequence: TGTGCCAGCAGCCCTTTGGGGGGTGAAGCTTTCCTT. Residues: CASSPLGGEAFL.

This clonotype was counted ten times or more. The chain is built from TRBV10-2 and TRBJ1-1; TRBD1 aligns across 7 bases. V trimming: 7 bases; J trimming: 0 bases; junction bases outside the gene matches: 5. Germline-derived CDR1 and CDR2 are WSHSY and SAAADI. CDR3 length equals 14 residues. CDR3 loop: CASMWGQMNTEAFF. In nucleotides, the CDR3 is TGCGCCAGCATGTGGGGACAGATGAACACTGAAGCTTTCTTT.

Here the CDR3 DNA reads TGTGCCAGCAGTTCGGGACAGCTTACACAAGAGACCCAGTACTTC. Protein sequence: CASSSGQLTQETQYF. This chain joins TRBV5-8 and TRBJ2-5, with 7 bases identical to TRBD1. The CDR3 is 15 residues long. Germline V gene data show CDR1 as SGHTS and CDR2 as YDEGEE. The V segment lost 5 bases and the J segment 2 bases; nucleotides outside the gene matches: 9.

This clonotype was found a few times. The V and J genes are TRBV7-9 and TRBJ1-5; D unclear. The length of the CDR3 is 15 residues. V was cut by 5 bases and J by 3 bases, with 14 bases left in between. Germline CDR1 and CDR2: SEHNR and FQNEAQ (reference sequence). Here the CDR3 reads CASSAEPAVNQPQHF. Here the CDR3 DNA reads TGTGCCAGCAGCGCCGAACCCGCAGTCAATCAGCCCCAGCATTTT.

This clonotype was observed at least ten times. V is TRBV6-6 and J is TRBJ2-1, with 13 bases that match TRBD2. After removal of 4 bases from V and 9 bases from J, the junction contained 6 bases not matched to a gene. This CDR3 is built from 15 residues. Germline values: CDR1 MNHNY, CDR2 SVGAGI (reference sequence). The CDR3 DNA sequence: TGTGCCAGCAGTTTCACTAGCGGGGGGGCCGTTGAGCAGTTCTTC. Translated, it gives CASSFTSGGAVEQFF.

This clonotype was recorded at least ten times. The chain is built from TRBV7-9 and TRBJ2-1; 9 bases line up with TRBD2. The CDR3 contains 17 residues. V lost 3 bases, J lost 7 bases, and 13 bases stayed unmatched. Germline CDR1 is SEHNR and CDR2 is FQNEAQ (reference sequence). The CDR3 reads CASSFRLAGQPENEQFF. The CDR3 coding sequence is TGTGCCAGCAGCTTCCGGCTAGCGGGACAGCCAGAGAATGAGCAGTTCTTC. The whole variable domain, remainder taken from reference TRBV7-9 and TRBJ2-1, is DTGVSQNPRHKITKRGQNVTFRCDPISEHNRLYWYRQTLGQGPEFLTYFQNEAQLEKSRLLSDRFSAERPKGSFSTLEIQRTEQGDSAMYLCASSFRLAGQPENEQFFGPGTRLTVL.

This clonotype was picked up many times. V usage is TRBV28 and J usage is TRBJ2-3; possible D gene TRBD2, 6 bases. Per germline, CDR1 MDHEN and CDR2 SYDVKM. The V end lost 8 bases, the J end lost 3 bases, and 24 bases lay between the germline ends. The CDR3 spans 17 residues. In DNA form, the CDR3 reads TGTGCCAGCCTGTTTACCGGCGGGGCAGGAGGAACAGATACGCAGTATTTT. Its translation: CASLFTGGAGGTDTQYF.